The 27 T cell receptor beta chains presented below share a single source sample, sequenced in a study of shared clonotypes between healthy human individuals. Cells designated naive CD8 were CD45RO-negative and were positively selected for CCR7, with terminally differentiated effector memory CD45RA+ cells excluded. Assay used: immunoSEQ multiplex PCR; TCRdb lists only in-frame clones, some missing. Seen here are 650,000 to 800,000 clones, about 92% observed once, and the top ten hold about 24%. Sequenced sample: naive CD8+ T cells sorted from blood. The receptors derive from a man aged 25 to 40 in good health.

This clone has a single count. DNA for the CDR3: TGTGCCTGGAGGTATACGACTAGCGGGATCGGTGAGCTGTTTTTT. Translated, it gives CAWRYTTSGIGELFF. The chain links TRBV30 to TRBJ2-2, with 11 bases identical to TRBD2. Germline V gene data show CDR1 as GTSNPN and CDR2 as SVGIG (reference sequence). After removal of 3 bases from V and 11 bases from J, the junction contained 11 bases not matched to a gene. CDR3 size: 15 residues.

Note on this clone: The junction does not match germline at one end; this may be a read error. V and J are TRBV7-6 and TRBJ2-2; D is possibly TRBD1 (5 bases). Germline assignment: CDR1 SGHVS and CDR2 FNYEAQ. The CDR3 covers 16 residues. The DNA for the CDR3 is TGTGCCAGCAGCTTAGGGACATCCTCGAAGACCGGGGAGCTGTTTTTT. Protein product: CASSLGTSSKTGELFF.

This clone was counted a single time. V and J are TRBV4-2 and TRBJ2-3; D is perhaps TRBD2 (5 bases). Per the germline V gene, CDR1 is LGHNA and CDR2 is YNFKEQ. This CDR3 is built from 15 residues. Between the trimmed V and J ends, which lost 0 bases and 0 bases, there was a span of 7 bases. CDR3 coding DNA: TGTGCCAGCAGCCAAGAGGAGGACAGCACAGATACGCAGTATTTT. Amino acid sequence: CASSQEEDSTDTQYF.

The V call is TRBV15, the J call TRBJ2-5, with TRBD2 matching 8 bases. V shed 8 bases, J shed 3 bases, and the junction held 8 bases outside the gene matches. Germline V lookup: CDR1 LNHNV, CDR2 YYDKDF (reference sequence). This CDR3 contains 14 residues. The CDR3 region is CATLDGGRKETQYF. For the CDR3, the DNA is TGTGCCACCCTGGATGGCGGGAGGAAAGAGACCCAGTACTTC.

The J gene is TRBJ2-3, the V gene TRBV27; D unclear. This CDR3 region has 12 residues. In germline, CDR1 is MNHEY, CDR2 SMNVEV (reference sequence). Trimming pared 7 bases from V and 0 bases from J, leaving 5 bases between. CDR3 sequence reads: CASTSSTDTQYF. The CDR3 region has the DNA TGTGCCAGCACCTCAAGCACAGATACGCAGTATTTT.

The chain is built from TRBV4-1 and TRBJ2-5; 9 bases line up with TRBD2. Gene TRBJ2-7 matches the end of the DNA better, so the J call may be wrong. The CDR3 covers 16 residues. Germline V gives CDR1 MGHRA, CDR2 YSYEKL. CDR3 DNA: TGCGCCAGCAGCCAAGGGGGGCTAGCGGGATTGGACGAGCAGTACTTC. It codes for CASSQGGLAGLDEQYF.

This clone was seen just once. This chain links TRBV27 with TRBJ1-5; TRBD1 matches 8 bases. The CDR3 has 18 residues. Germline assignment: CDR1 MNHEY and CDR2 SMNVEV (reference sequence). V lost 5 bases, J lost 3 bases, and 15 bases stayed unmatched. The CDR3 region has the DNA TGTGCCAGCAGTAGACTCGGGACAGGTAGATCATTCAATCAGCCCCAGCATTTT. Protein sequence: CASSRLGTGRSFNQPQHF.

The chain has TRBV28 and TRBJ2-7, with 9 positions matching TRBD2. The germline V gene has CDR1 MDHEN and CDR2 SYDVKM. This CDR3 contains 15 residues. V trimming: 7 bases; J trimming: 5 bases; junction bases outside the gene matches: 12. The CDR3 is CASTPGRVAGDEQYF. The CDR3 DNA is TGTGCCAGCACCCCCGGAAGGGTAGCGGGGGACGAGCAGTACTTC.

Here the CDR3 reads CASSLRGDRSEDQPQHF. The CDR3 region has the DNA TGTGCCAGCAGTTTAAGAGGGGACAGGTCAGAGGATCAGCCCCAGCATTTT. The chain recombines TRBV28 with TRBJ1-5; 8 bases are a match to TRBD1. Germline CDR1 and CDR2: MDHEN and SYDVKM. The CDR3 covers 17 residues. J lost 5 bases, V lost 2 bases, and 11 bases had no gene match.

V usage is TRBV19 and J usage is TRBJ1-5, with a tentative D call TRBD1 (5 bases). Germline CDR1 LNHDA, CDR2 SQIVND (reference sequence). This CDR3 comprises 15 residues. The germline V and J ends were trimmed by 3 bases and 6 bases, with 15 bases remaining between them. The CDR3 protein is CASSIPDPGGQPQHF. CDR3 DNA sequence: TGTGCCAGTAGTATCCCCGACCCCGGGGGTCAGCCCCAGCATTTT. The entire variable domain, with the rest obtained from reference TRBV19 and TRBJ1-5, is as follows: DGGITQSPKYLFRKEGQNVTLSCEQNLNHDAMYWYRQDPGQGLRLIYYSQIVNDFQKGDIAEGYSVSREKKESFPLTVTSAQKNPTAFYLCASSIPDPGGQPQHFGDGTRLSIL.

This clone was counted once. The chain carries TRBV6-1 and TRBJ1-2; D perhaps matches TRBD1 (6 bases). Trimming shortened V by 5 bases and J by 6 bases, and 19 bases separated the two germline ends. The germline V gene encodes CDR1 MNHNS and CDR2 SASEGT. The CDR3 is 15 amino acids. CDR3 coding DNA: TGTGCCAGCAGTTCGGAGGGGGGGGGCAAAAATGGCTACACCTTC. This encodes CASSSEGGGKNGYTF.

The chain's CDR3 is CASSLQGGGNYGYTF. CDR3 sequence (DNA): TGTGCCAGCAGCTTGCAGGGTGGTGGTAACTATGGCTACACCTTC. The chain recombines TRBV5-4 with TRBJ1-2, with D possibly matching TRBD1 (5 bases). Germline lookup yields CDR1 SGHNT and CDR2 YYREEE (reference sequence). The CDR3 has 15 amino acids. V lost 1 base, J lost 1 base, and 11 bases lay in between.

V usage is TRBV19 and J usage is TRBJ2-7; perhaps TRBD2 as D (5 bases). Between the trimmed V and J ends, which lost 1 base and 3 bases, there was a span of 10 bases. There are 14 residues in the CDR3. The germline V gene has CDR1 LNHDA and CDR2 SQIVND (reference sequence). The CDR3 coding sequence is TGTGCCAGTAGTATAGGCGGGCCCCTCTACGAGCAGTACTTC. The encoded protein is CASSIGGPLYEQYF.

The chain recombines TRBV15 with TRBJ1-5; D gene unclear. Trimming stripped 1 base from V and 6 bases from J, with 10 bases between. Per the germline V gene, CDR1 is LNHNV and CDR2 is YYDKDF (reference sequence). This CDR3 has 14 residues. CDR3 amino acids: CATSRVRWIQPQHF. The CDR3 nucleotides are TGTGCCACCAGCAGAGTCAGATGGATTCAGCCCCAGCATTTT.

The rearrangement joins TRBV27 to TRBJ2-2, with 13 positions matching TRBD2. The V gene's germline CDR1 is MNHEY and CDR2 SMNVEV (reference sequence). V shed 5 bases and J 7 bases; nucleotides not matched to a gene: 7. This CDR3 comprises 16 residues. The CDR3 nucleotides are TGTGCCAGCAGTCCAGGACTAGCGGGAGTTGTCGGGGAGCTGTTTTTT. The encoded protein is CASSPGLAGVVGELFF.

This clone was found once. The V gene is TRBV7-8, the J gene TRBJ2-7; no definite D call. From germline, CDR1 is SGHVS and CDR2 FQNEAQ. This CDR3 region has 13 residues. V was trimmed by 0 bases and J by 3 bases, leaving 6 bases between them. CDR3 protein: CASSLAQIYEQYF. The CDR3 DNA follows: TGTGCCAGCAGCTTAGCCCAAATCTACGAGCAGTACTTC.

In nucleotides, the CDR3 is TGTGCCAGCAGCTTAACGGGGAACGCGGGTGAAAAACTGTTTTTT. Its protein product is CASSLTGNAGEKLFF. The rearrangement uses TRBV7-3 and TRBJ1-4; no clear D gene. The CDR3 extends over 15 amino acids. Trimming removed 0 bases from V and 7 bases from J, with 12 bases in between. Germline assignment: CDR1 SGHTA and CDR2 FQGTGA.

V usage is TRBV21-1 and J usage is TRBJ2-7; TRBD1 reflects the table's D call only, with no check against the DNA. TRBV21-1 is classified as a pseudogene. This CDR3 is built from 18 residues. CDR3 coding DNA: TGTGCCAGCAGCAAAAGAGGGCCCGGGACAGGGCGACTCTACGAGCAGTACTTC. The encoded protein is CASSKRGPGTGRLYEQYF.

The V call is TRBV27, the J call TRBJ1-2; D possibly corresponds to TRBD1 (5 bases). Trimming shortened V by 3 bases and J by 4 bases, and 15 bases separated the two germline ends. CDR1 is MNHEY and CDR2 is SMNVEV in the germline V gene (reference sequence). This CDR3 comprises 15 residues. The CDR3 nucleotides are TGTGCCAGCAGTTTTTGGCGGGGCAGAATCTATGGCTACACCTTC. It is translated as CASSFWRGRIYGYTF.

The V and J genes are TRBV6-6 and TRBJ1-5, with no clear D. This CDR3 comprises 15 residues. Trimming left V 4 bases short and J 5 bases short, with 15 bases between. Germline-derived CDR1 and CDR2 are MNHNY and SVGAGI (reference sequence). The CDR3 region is CASSSPSGSDQPQHF. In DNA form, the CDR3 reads TGTGCCAGCAGTTCCCCGTCGGGGTCGGATCAGCCCCAGCATTTT.

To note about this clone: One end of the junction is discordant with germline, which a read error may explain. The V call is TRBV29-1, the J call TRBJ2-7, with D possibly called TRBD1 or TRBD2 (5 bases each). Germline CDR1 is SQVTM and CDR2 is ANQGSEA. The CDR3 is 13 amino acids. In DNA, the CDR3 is TGCAGCGTGGGGACCTTAAGCTCCTATGAGCAGTACTTC. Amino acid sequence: CSVGTLSSYEQYF.

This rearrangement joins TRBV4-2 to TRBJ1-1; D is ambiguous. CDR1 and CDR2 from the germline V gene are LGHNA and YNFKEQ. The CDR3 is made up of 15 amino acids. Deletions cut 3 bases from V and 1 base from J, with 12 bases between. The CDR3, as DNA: TGTGCCAGCAGCCACGGACTCGTTTCGAACACTGAAGCTTTCTTT. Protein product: CASSHGLVSNTEAFF.

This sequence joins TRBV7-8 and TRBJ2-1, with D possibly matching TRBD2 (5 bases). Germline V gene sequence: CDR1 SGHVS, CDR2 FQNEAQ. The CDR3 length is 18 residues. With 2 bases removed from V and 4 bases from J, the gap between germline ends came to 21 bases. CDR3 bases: TGTGCCAGCAGCTTAAAGATCGGGGTACGGGCCTCTTACAATGAGCAGTTCTTC. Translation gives CASSLKIGVRASYNEQFF.

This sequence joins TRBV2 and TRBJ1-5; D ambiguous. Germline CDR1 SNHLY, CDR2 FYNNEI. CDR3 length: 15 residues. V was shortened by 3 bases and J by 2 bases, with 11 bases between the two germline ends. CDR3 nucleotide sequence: TGTGCCAGCAGTGAGACCCAGCCAGGCAATCAGCCCCAGCATTTT. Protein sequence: CASSETQPGNQPQHF.

The CDR3 bases are TGCGCCAGCAGCTTGGGTCGCGGCGGAAGAGACTACGAGCAGTACTTC. This translates into CASSLGRGGRDYEQYF. The J gene is TRBJ2-7, the V gene TRBV5-1; D is ambiguous. V lost 0 bases and J lost 3, with 16 bases in between. In germline, CDR1 is SGHRS, CDR2 YFSETQ. The CDR3 extends over 16 amino acids.

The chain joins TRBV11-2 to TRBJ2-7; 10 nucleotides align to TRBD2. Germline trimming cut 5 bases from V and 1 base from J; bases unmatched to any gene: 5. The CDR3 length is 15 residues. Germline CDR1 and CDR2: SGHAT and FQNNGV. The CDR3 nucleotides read TGTGCCAGCAGCCCTAGCGGGAGTTTATCCTACGAGCAGTACTTC. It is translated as CASSPSGSLSYEQYF. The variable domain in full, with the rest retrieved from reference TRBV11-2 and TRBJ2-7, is EAGVAQSPRYKIIEKRQSVAFWCNPISGHATLYWYQQILGQGPKLLIQFQNNGVVDDSQLPKDRFSAERLKGVDSTLKIQPAKLEDSAVYLCASSPSGSLSYEQYFGPGTRLTVT.

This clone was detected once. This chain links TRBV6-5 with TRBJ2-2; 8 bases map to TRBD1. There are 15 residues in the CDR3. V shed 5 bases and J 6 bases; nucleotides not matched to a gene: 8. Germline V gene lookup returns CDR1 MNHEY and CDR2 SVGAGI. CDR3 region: CASSATTGDPGELFF. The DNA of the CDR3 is TGTGCCAGCAGTGCGACGACAGGGGACCCCGGGGAGCTGTTTTTT.